These 25 T cell receptor beta chains share one sample of origin, sequenced in a study of control samples from healthy donors and cancer patients. Using immunoSEQ multiplex PCR, the repertoire was profiled, and TCRdb retains in-frame clones only, with some absent. The sample carries about 160,000 clones, approximately 96% recorded once. Source material: blood. Every receptor here comes from a middle-aged woman in good health.

The CDR3 bases are TGTGCCAGCAGTGTAAGGACGGGACAGGGGGCCTACGAGCAGTACTTC. It codes for CASSVRTGQGAYEQYF. The J gene is TRBJ2-7, the V gene TRBV27; TRBD1 matches at 11 bases. Trimming removed 5 bases from V and 2 bases from J; junction bases left unmatched: 8. The CDR3 spans 16 residues. The germline gives CDR1 MNHEY, CDR2 SMNVEV (reference sequence).

The chain couples TRBV29-1 to TRBJ2-2; 8 nucleotides line up with TRBD1. Germline loops: CDR1 SQVTM, CDR2 ANQGSEA. Losses at the gene ends were 7 bases for V and 7 bases for J; bases not matched to a gene: 5. The CDR3 extends over 12 amino acids. The CDR3 nucleotides read TGCAGCGCTTGGACAGGGATCGGGGAGCTGTTTTTT. It encodes CSAWTGIGELFF.

The chain employs TRBV5-4 and TRBJ2-1, with 7 bases aligning to TRBD1. The CDR3 covers 16 residues. V gave up 4 bases and J gave up 2 bases; unmatched junction bases: 9. Germline V CDR1 and CDR2: SGHNT, YYREEE (reference sequence). The CDR3 region is CASSRGDRAPYNEQFF. CDR3 DNA sequence: TGTGCCAGCAGCCGCGGCGACAGGGCCCCCTACAATGAGCAGTTCTTC. The whole variable domain, remainder taken from reference TRBV5-4 and TRBJ2-1, is ETGVTQSPTHLIKTRGQQVTLRCSSQSGHNTVSWYQQALGQGPQFIFQYYREEENGRGNFPPRFSGLQFPNYSSELNVNALELDDSALYLCASSRGDRAPYNEQFFGPGTRLTVL.

The chain joins TRBV18 to TRBJ1-3; 8 nucleotides line up with TRBD1. CDR3 length equals 15 residues. From germline, CDR1 is KGHSH and CDR2 LQKENI. V lost 5 bases and J lost 2; bases outside the gene matches: 5. This CDR3 reads CASSRQGRTGNTIYF. In DNA, the CDR3 is TGTGCCAGCTCAAGACAGGGGAGGACTGGAAACACCATATATTTT. The full variable domain, rest sourced from reference TRBV18 and TRBJ1-3, is NAGVMQNPRHLVRRRGQEARLRCSPMKGHSHVYWYRQLPEEGLKFMVYLQKENIIDESGMPKERFSAEFPKEGPSILRIQQVVRGDSAAYFCASSRQGRTGNTIYFGEGSWLTVV.

V and J are TRBV19 and TRBJ1-3; D is perhaps TRBD1 (6 bases). The CDR3 length is 17 residues. Trimming pared 4 bases from V and 1 base from J, leaving 17 bases between. The V gene's germline CDR1 is LNHDA and CDR2 SQIVND (reference sequence). CDR3 coding DNA: TGTGCCAGTAGTACCCGCCGACAGGCGGTATCTGGAAACACCATATATTTT. It is translated as CASSTRRQAVSGNTIYF.

The chain is built from TRBV13 and TRBJ2-7; D uncertain. The CDR3 consists of 17 residues. Germline V lookup: CDR1 PRHDT, CDR2 FYEKMQ (reference sequence). Trimming removed 1 base at V and 1 base at J, with 17 bases between. The CDR3 spells CASSLEAWHSTSYEQYF. The DNA for the CDR3 is TGTGCCAGCAGCTTAGAGGCTTGGCACAGCACATCCTACGAGCAGTACTTC.

The J gene is TRBJ2-3, the V gene TRBV5-8; the D is unclear. This CDR3 has 12 residues. Looked up from germline, CDR1 is SGHTS and CDR2 is YDEGEE. Trimming shortened V by 1 base and J by 5 bases, and 5 bases separated the two germline ends. Here the CDR3 reads CASSLLGDTQYF. The CDR3 bases are TGTGCCAGCAGCTTGCTGGGAGATACGCAGTATTTT.

CDR3 nucleotide sequence: TGTGCCAGCAGTTACCGGGATGAAGCTTTCTTT. Translated: CASSYRDEAFF. V gene TRBV6-6 combines with J gene TRBJ1-1; D is uncertain. Trimming left V 2 bases short and J 7 bases short, with 5 bases between. Germline loops: CDR1 MNHNY, CDR2 SVGAGI (reference sequence). This CDR3 is built from 11 residues.

The V gene is TRBV5-6, the J gene TRBJ1-1; no clear D gene. Between the trimmed V and J ends, which lost 3 bases and 0 bases, there was a span of 6 bases. Looked up from germline, CDR1 is SGHDT and CDR2 is YYEEEE. The CDR3 extends over 13 amino acids. The CDR3 loop reads CASSYYLNTEAFF. DNA of the CDR3: TGTGCCAGCAGCTATTACTTGAACACTGAAGCTTTCTTT.

This clone was recorded once. The gene calls are TRBV19 and TRBJ1-5, with 9 bases identical to TRBD1. The germline CDR1 and CDR2 sequences are LNHDA and SQIVND (reference sequence). V shed 10 bases, J shed 6 bases, and the junction held 7 bases outside the gene matches. This CDR3 region has 13 residues. CDR3 coding DNA: TGTGCCACCAAGGACAGGGGACTTCAGCCCCAGCATTTT. Amino acids: CATKDRGLQPQHF. The complete variable domain, with remaining parts taken from reference TRBV19 and TRBJ1-5, reads DGGITQSPKYLFRKEGQNVTLSCEQNLNHDAMYWYRQDPGQGLRLIYYSQIVNDFQKGDIAEGYSVSREKKESFPLTVTSAQKNPTAFYLCATKDRGLQPQHFGDGTRLSIL.

This clone was detected once. V is TRBV5-1 and J is TRBJ2-7; 8 bases line up with TRBD1. This CDR3 has 14 amino acids. Germline V lookup: CDR1 SGHRS, CDR2 YFSETQ. V lost 3 bases and J lost 0; bases outside the gene matches: 2. The CDR3 spells CASSWGQDSYEQYF. The CDR3 DNA is TGCGCCAGCAGCTGGGGACAGGACTCCTACGAGCAGTACTTC.

J is TRBJ2-3 and V is TRBV19, with 11 bases matching TRBD2. The ends lost 7 bases at V and 0 bases at J; junction bases unmatched: 9. CDR3 length equals 17 residues. Germline V CDR1 and CDR2: LNHDA, SQIVND (reference sequence). The CDR3 loop reads CASTRLAGPSSTDTQYF. The CDR3 DNA is TGTGCCAGTACGAGACTAGCGGGGCCTTCTAGCACAGATACGCAGTATTTT.

The chain employs TRBV5-6 and TRBJ2-7, with a possible D match to TRBD2 (6 bases). The CDR3 is made up of 11 amino acids. V lost 8 bases, J lost 7 bases, and 13 bases lay in between. Looked up from germline, CDR1 is SGHDT and CDR2 is YYEEEE. The CDR3 region is CASLKRGEQYF. In DNA, the CDR3 is TGTGCCAGTCTGAAACGGGGGGAGCAGTACTTC.

This sequence joins TRBV18 and TRBJ1-1; D may be TRBD1 (6 bases). The CDR3 consists of 14 residues. Per germline, CDR1 KGHSH and CDR2 LQKENI. V lost 4 bases and J lost 5, with 14 bases in between. The CDR3 loop reads CASSRTDRGTEAFF. The CDR3 DNA is TGTGCCAGCTCACGGACGGACAGAGGAACTGAAGCTTTCTTT.

The rearrangement links TRBV19 to TRBJ2-5; 8 nucleotides match TRBD1. Germline V gene lookup returns CDR1 LNHDA and CDR2 SQIVND (reference sequence). This CDR3 has 16 residues. V lost 3 bases, J lost 1 base, and 7 bases stayed unmatched. In nucleotides, the CDR3 is TGTGCCAGTAGTATGGGACAGGCGAGCTTCCAAGAGACCCAGTACTTC. Translated, it gives CASSMGQASFQETQYF.

The rearrangement uses TRBV25-1 and TRBJ2-3, with 10 bases matching TRBD2. V shed 3 bases, J shed 5 bases, and the junction held 8 bases outside the gene matches. The germline gives CDR1 MGHDK, CDR2 SYGVNS. The length of the CDR3 is 16 residues. CDR3: CASSEPKRGGVDTQYF. The CDR3 coding sequence is TGTGCCAGCAGTGAGCCTAAGCGGGGGGGTGTAGATACGCAGTATTTT.

This chain joins TRBV3-1 (or the pseudogene TRBV3-2) and TRBJ2-2; 11 bases align to TRBD2. Germline values: CDR1 LGHDT, CDR2 YNNKEL (reference sequence). V lost 7 bases, J lost 0 bases, and 7 bases stayed unmatched. The CDR3 sequence is 17 residues long. The CDR3 is CASTSLSGRANTGELFF. The CDR3 bases are TGTGCCAGCACCTCGCTTAGCGGGAGGGCGAACACCGGGGAGCTGTTTTTT.

The rearrangement uses TRBV4-3 and TRBJ1-4; TRBD1 aligns across 8 bases. With 4 bases clipped from V and 10 bases from J, the junction kept 8 bases outside the gene matches. Germline-derived CDR1 and CDR2 are LGHNA and YSLEER. The CDR3 length is 14 residues. The CDR3 bases are TGCGCCAGCAGCCTACAGGACAGGGAAGGAAAACTGTTTTTT. Its translation: CASSLQDREGKLFF.

In this sample, this clone turned up once. The CDR3 DNA follows: TGTGCCAGCAGTGAACGCTCAGGGGGGGCGCGGACCGGGGAGCTGTTTTTT. Its translation: CASSERSGGARTGELFF. The V call is TRBV6-1, the J call TRBJ2-2, with D perhaps assigned TRBD1 or TRBD2 (7 bases each). The CDR3 sequence is 17 residues long. The V end lost 2 bases, the J end lost 5 bases, and 18 bases lay between the germline ends. CDR1 is MNHNS and CDR2 is SASEGT in the germline V gene.

The chain carries TRBV25-1 and TRBJ1-2; D is unclear. The CDR3 length is 15 residues. V was clipped by 2 bases and J by 2 bases, with 12 bases between them. The germline V gene has CDR1 MGHDK and CDR2 SYGVNS. The CDR3 DNA reads as TGTGCCAGCAGTGAACCCATGGCAGGCAACTATGGCTACACCTTC. Its translation: CASSEPMAGNYGYTF.

The V gene is TRBV29-1, the J gene TRBJ1-2; D gene unclear. V lost 3 bases to trimming and J lost 8 bases, with 13 bases between them. This CDR3 has 12 amino acids. The germline V gene has CDR1 SQVTM and CDR2 ANQGSEA. CDR3 DNA: TGCAGCGTTGATAGAGGATCGATCGGCTACACCTTC. Translating it yields CSVDRGSIGYTF.

In this sample, this clone turned up once. The chain combines TRBV7-2 with TRBJ1-1; D uncertain. This CDR3 region has 14 residues. Trimming cost V 4 bases and J 4 bases, with 13 bases left between them. Germline V lookup: CDR1 SGHTA, CDR2 FQGNSA. The CDR3 spells CASSSPGGSTEAFF. CDR3 DNA sequence: TGTGCCAGCAGCTCCCCTGGAGGGTCCACTGAAGCTTTCTTT. Variable domain in full (rest from reference TRBV7-2 and TRBJ1-1): GAGVSQSPSNKVTEKGKDVELRCDPISGHTALYWYRQSLGQGLEFLIYFQGNSAPDKSGLPSDRFSAERTGGSVSTLTIQRTQQEDSAVYLCASSSPGGSTEAFFGQGTRLTVV.

The V call is TRBV7-6, the J call TRBJ2-2; D may be TRBD1 or TRBD2 (6 bases each). Germline V gives CDR1 SGHVS, CDR2 FNYEAQ. V was pared by 0 bases and J by 5 bases, with 10 bases between. The CDR3 consists of 15 residues. Here the CDR3 reads CASSLAGGRTGELFF. The CDR3 nucleotides read TGTGCCAGCAGCTTAGCAGGGGGGAGGACCGGGGAGCTGTTTTTT. Complete variable domain (other parts from reference TRBV7-6 and TRBJ2-2): GAGVSQSPRYKVTKRGQDVALRCDPISGHVSLYWYRQALGQGPEFLTYFNYEAQQDKSGLPNDRFSAERPEGSISTLTIQRTEQRDSAMYRCASSLAGGRTGELFFGEGSRLTVL.

This chain links TRBV2 with TRBJ2-1; 11 nucleotides agree with TRBD2. The germline V gene encodes CDR1 SNHLY and CDR2 FYNNEI. This CDR3 has 15 residues. Trimming took 7 bases from V and 4 from J; bases not matched to a gene: 6. The CDR3 loop reads CASTGGTSGYNEQFF. CDR3 nucleotide sequence: TGTGCCAGCACCGGGGGGACTAGCGGTTACAATGAGCAGTTCTTC.

The chain couples TRBV2 to TRBJ1-5, with a possible D match to TRBD1 (5 bases). The V gene lost 6 bases and the J gene lost 1 base, with 10 bases spanning the gap. Per germline, CDR1 SNHLY and CDR2 FYNNEI. This CDR3 is built from 14 residues. In nucleotides, the CDR3 is TGTGCCAGCAGGAGGGACTTCAGCAATCAGCCCCAGCATTTT. Its translation: CASRRDFSNQPQHF.